The 20 T cell receptor beta chains below were found in one sample sequenced in a study of T cells in Graves' hyperthyroidism and ophthalmopathy. RNA transcripts were the template for amplifying TCR beta CDR3 regions. The HTBI set primed first-round TCR CDR3 RT-PCR. TCRdb recomputed calls from the multiplex PCR reads with MiXCR, one row per CDR3 protein. Of approximately 720,000 distinct CDR3 sequences listed, under 20% are singletons. Sequenced material: blood. The receptors were gathered from a woman between 50 and 59 years old with Graves' hyperthyroidism that later progressed to Graves' ophthalmopathy.

This clonotype was seen only once. Being one base from a much bigger clone, this may be a read error. The rearrangement links TRBV5-1 to TRBJ2-5; the D gene is possibly TRBD2 (6 bases). Germline values: CDR1 SGHRS, CDR2 YFSETQ. The CDR3 covers 15 residues. The CDR3 coding sequence is TGCGTCAGCAGCTCGGGAGTGAGGGTCCGAGAGACCCAGTACTTC. Protein product: CVSSSGVRVRETQYF. Supplemented by reference TRBV5-1 and TRBJ2-5, the full variable domain reads KAGVTQTPRYLIKTRGQQVTLSCSPISGHRSVSWYQQTPGQGLQFLFEYFSETQRNKGNFPGRFSGRQFSNSRSEMNVSTLELGDSALYLCVSSSGVRVRETQYFGPGTRLLVL.

The chain has TRBV27 and TRBJ2-7, with no clear D. V was trimmed by 3 bases and J by 5 bases, leaving 11 bases between them. This CDR3 has 13 residues. CDR1 is MNHEY, CDR2 SMNVEV, per germline (reference sequence). In nucleotides, the CDR3 is TGTGCCAGCAGTTTGGACCCATGGAACGAGCAGTACTTC. Its protein product is CASSLDPWNEQYF.

This clonotype occurred once. The chain couples TRBV7-3 to TRBJ2-5; D unclear. The CDR3 runs to 13 residues. The germline V gene encodes CDR1 SGHTA and CDR2 FQGTGA. The ends were cut back, 0 bases at V and 5 bases at J, with 7 bases in the middle. In nucleotides, the CDR3 is TGTGCCAGCAGCTTAACCCGTGAGGAGACCCAGTACTTC. Translating gives CASSLTREETQYF.

This clonotype was counted ten times or more. The chain links TRBV20-1 to TRBJ1-1, with 7 bases matching TRBD1. This CDR3 region has 15 residues. The germline gives CDR1 DFQATT, CDR2 SNEGSKA (reference sequence). J was trimmed by 8 bases and V by 5 bases; bases with no gene match: 17. This CDR3 is CSASRGLVEGDEAFF. The CDR3 region has the DNA TGCAGTGCTTCTAGGGGGCTCGTGGAGGGTGACGAAGCTTTCTTT.

This clonotype was recorded many times. The chain has TRBV11-2 and TRBJ1-4; D remains ambiguous. The CDR3 length is 14 residues. Germline CDR1 and CDR2: SGHAT and FQNNGV. V was shortened by 0 bases and J by 7 bases, with 9 bases between the two germline ends. CDR3 DNA sequence: TGTGCCAGCAGCTTAGATCCCGCGAGTGAAAAACTGTTTTTT. It codes for CASSLDPASEKLFF.

The gene calls are TRBV10-1 and TRBJ2-3, with no clear D. Deletions cut 6 bases from V and 6 bases from J, with 13 bases between. CDR1 and CDR2 from the germline V gene are WNHNN and SYGVQD (reference sequence). The CDR3 totals 13 residues. This CDR3 is CASSIGLGDTQYF. The CDR3 coding sequence is TGCGCCAGCAGCATAGGTTTAGGCGATACGCAGTATTTT.

This clonotype was recorded at least ten times. In DNA form, the CDR3 reads TGTGCCAGCAAATCTATTCGGGATACCGGGGAGCTGTTTTTT. Its protein product is CASKSIRDTGELFF. The chain is built from TRBV3-1 and TRBJ2-2; D possibly corresponds to TRBD2 (5 bases). Germline assignment: CDR1 LGHDT and CDR2 YNNKEL (reference sequence). This CDR3 is built from 14 residues. Trimming cost V 7 bases and J 5 bases, with 14 bases left between them. The entire variable domain, with the rest obtained from reference TRBV3-1 and TRBJ2-2, is as follows: DTAVSQTPKYLVTQMGNDKSIKCEQNLGHDTMYWYKQDSKKFLKIMFSYNNKELIINETVPNRFSPKSPDKAHLNLHINSLELGDSAVYFCASKSIRDTGELFFGEGSRLTVL.

This chain links TRBV2 with TRBJ2-2; weak D call: TRBD1 (6 bases). This CDR3 region has 14 residues. Germline CDR1 and CDR2: SNHLY and FYNNEI. V was cut by 4 bases and J by 4 bases, with 10 bases left in between. The DNA of the CDR3 is TGTGCCAGCAGTGGCAGGGGAAGCACCGGGGAGCTGTTTTTT. Translated, it gives CASSGRGSTGELFF. The full variable domain, in which reference TRBV2 and TRBJ2-2 provide the parts outside the CDR3, is EPEVTQTPSHQVTQMGQEVILRCVPISNHLYFYWYRQILGQKVEFLVSFYNNEISEKSEIFDDQFSVERPDGSNFTLKIRSTKLEDSAMYFCASSGRGSTGELFFGEGSRLTVL.

The CDR3 loop reads CASSEPGQVLGYTF. The CDR3 nucleotides are TGTGCCAGCAGTGAACCGGGACAGGTTCTTGGCTACACCTTC. The chain uses TRBV6-1 and TRBJ1-2; 8 nucleotides align to TRBD1. Germline assignment: CDR1 MNHNS and CDR2 SASEGT. V lost 2 bases and J lost 7; bases outside the gene matches: 6. The CDR3 is made up of 14 amino acids.

The chain couples TRBV9 to TRBJ2-5; D unresolved. V was shortened by 2 bases and J by 5 bases, with 16 bases between the two germline ends. Germline V lookup: CDR1 SGDLS, CDR2 YYNGEE. The CDR3 sequence is 15 residues long. The CDR3 DNA follows: TGTGCCAGCAGCGTGGATTATTATGTTGGGGAGACCCAGTACTTC. Protein sequence: CASSVDYYVGETQYF. Supplemented by reference TRBV9 and TRBJ2-5, the full variable domain reads DSGVTQTPKHLITATGQRVTLRCSPRSGDLSVYWYQQSLDQGLQFLIQYYNGEERAKGNILERFSAQQFPDLHSELNLSSLELGDSALYFCASSVDYYVGETQYFGPGTRLLVL.

In its sample, this clonotype was seen many times. The chain employs TRBV20-1 and TRBJ1-2; D call uncertain. Trimming removed 1 base from V and 4 bases from J, with 22 bases in between. Germline V gene data show CDR1 as DFQATT and CDR2 as SNEGSKA (reference sequence). The CDR3 has 17 amino acids. The CDR3 bases are TGCAGTGCTAGAGTGGGTTCAAGGGATGGTGTCGTCTATGGCTACACCTTC. Protein: CSARVGSRDGVVYGYTF.

This clonotype was found many times. J is TRBJ1-5 and V is TRBV7-9, with D maybe TRBD1 (5 bases). CDR3 size: 13 residues. V lost 7 bases, J lost 6 bases, and 13 bases lay in between. Germline lookup yields CDR1 SEHNR and CDR2 FQNEAQ (reference sequence). The CDR3 nucleotides are TGTGCCAGCAACCGGGGGATGGGTCAGCCCCAGCATTTT. Protein product: CASNRGMGQPQHF.

This clonotype was seen a few times. The chain carries TRBV27 and TRBJ2-7, with 9 bases identical to TRBD2. Germline assignment: CDR1 MNHEY and CDR2 SMNVEV (reference sequence). J was trimmed by 3 bases and V by 6 bases; bases with no gene match: 9. The CDR3 totals 15 residues. CDR3 residues: CASRTLAGAVYEQYF. CDR3 sequence (DNA): TGTGCCAGCAGAACTTTAGCGGGGGCGGTCTACGAGCAGTACTTC.

This clonotype was seen many times. The gene calls are TRBV6-2 or TRBV6-3 and TRBJ2-1; tentative D call: TRBD2 (7 bases). CDR1 and CDR2 (germline): MNHEY, SVGEGT. The CDR3 loop spans 16 amino acids. The V and J ends lost 8 bases and 7 bases respectively, with 24 bases between them. The CDR3 is CASVKAEGGWWNEQFF. The DNA for the CDR3 is TGTGCCAGCGTTAAGGCGGAGGGGGGGTGGTGGAATGAGCAGTTCTTC.

The sample holds a few counts of this clonotype. V gene TRBV6-1 combines with J gene TRBJ2-7, with D perhaps matching TRBD1 (5 bases). V dropped 8 bases and J dropped 3 bases, with 23 bases sitting between them. Germline assignment: CDR1 MNHNS and CDR2 SASEGT. CDR3 length: 16 amino acids. The CDR3 loop is CASAPAWADRNYEQYF. The CDR3 coding sequence is TGTGCCAGCGCCCCGGCCTGGGCAGACAGAAACTACGAGCAGTACTTC.

Ten or more counts support this clonotype. This chain links TRBV20-1 with TRBJ1-6, with TRBD1 as a possible D gene (5 bases). Germline CDR1 reads DFQATT; CDR2 reads SNEGSKA (reference sequence). V was cut by 3 bases and J by 7 bases, with 7 bases left in between. This CDR3 has 12 residues. CDR3 in DNA: TGCAGTGCTAGGAACAGGAATTCACCCCTCCACTTT. This gives the protein CSARNRNSPLHF.

V is TRBV10-2 and J is TRBJ2-1; 9 bases are a match to TRBD1. This CDR3 has 16 residues. CDR1 and CDR2 (germline): WSHSY, SAAADI. The V and J ends lost 3 bases and 7 bases, in that order; junction bases with no gene match: 10. CDR3 sequence: CASSDNRGQGGNEQFF. The CDR3 DNA is TGCGCCAGCAGTGATAATAGGGGACAGGGTGGGAATGAGCAGTTCTTC.

This clonotype was seen more than once but under ten times. The chain joins TRBV4-2 to TRBJ1-2; TRBD1 matches at 7 bases. Per the germline V gene, CDR1 is LGHNA and CDR2 is YNFKEQ. J was trimmed by 4 bases and V by 4 bases; bases with no gene match: 12. CDR3 length equals 16 residues. The CDR3 bases are TGTGCCAGCAGCCCAGACCCGGGACAGCAGTTCTATGGCTACACCTTC. Its protein is CASSPDPGQQFYGYTF.

Many counts were recorded for this clonotype. The rearrangement links TRBV11-2 to TRBJ2-6; 9 bases fit TRBD1. Per the germline V gene, CDR1 is SGHAT and CDR2 is FQNNGV. The CDR3 length is 18 residues. The ends lost 3 bases at V and 3 bases at J; junction bases unmatched: 9. The CDR3 loop reads CASSFTGGYALGANVLTF. DNA for the CDR3: TGTGCCAGCAGCTTCACAGGGGGCTACGCTCTTGGGGCCAACGTCCTGACTTTC.

This clonotype was seen at least ten times. V is TRBV11-2 and J is TRBJ2-7; no clear D. The CDR3 sequence is 14 residues long. Trimming took 2 bases from V and 3 from J, leaving 11 bases between them. Germline CDR1 is SGHAT and CDR2 is FQNNGV. The CDR3 here is CASSLFTRGYEQYF. CDR3 nucleotide sequence: TGTGCCAGCAGCTTATTCACTCGAGGCTACGAGCAGTACTTC.